Listed below are T cell receptor beta chains from one sample, sequenced in a study of T-cell reconstitution after alpha-beta-depleted transplantation in children. TCRdb reprocessed the PCR reads with MiXCR, giving one entry per CDR3 protein. This table has around 670,000 distinct CDR3 sequences, approximately 14% appearing once. This specimen consisted of PBMCs, obtained before TCRalphabeta/CD19-depleted stem cell transplant. The receptor source for this set is a girl under 10 years old with congenital amegakaryocytic thrombocytopenia, due to receive a stem cell transplant. Both conserved end residues are part of each CDR3. A D gene is named only where the DNA matches it firmly. Some rows have no size entry. The others give once, few or many, or a class for an expanded clone.

clone_size	d_call	v_call	j_call	cdr3_nt	cdr3_aa
many	-	TRBV12-3/TRBV12-4	TRBJ2-1	TGTGCCAGCAGTTTCGACAGACTTGAGCAGTTCTTC	CASSFDRLEQFF
few	-	TRBV7-2	TRBJ1-5	TGTGCCAGCAGCTGGGGCACTTATAGCAATCAGCCCCAGCATTTT	CASSWGTYSNQPQHF
few	-	TRBV20-1	TRBJ2-5	TGCAGTCCCTGGGAGAGCGCTGAGACCCAGTACTTC	CSPWESAETQYF
-	TRBD2	TRBV29-1	TRBJ2-7	TGCAGCGTTGACGCACTAGCGGGGTCCTACGAGCAGTACTTC	CSVDALAGSYEQYF
-	-	TRBV7-9	TRBJ2-7	TGTGCCAGCAGCCGAGGGGGACCCTACGAGCAGTACTTC	CASSRGGPYEQYF
-	-	TRBV7-9	TRBJ1-2	TGTGCCAGCAGCTTAGTCGGGCCGGTGGGGGACTACACCTTC	CASSLVGPVGDYTF
many	TRBD2	TRBV5-1	TRBJ2-1	TGCGCCAGCAGCCCCCTAGGAGGGCTGAGCGGGATTATCAATGAGCAGTTCTTC	CASSPLGGLSGIINEQFF
-	-	TRBV19	TRBJ2-3	TGTGCCAGTAGTACCCTGACCACAGATACGCAGTATTTT	CASSTLTTDTQYF
few	-	TRBV6-6	TRBJ2-5	TGTGCCAGCAGTTATGGGACTGGGGAGACCCAGTACTTC	CASSYGTGETQYF
-	-	TRBV14	TRBJ1-4	TGTGCCAGCAGCCAAGAAGAGGCTTCACGGCTGTTTTTT	CASSQEEASRLFF
-	-	TRBV5-1	TRBJ2-1	TGCGCCAGCAGCCCGTATTACCTCAGCTCCTACAATGAGCAGTTCTTC	CASSPYYLSSYNEQFF
many	-	TRBV15	TRBJ2-1	TGTGCCACCAGCAGAGCGACCAGGGTAAGGTACAATGAGCAGTTCTTC	CATSRATRVRYNEQFF
-	-	TRBV11-2	TRBJ2-7	TGTGCCAGCAGCTTAGAGGCGCTACTCTCCTACGAGCAGTACTTC	CASSLEALLSYEQYF
-	TRBD2	TRBV10-3	TRBJ2-1	TGTGCCATCAGTGCAGCGGGACGGACCGACAATGAGCAGTTCTTC	CAISAAGRTDNEQFF
many	-	TRBV28	TRBJ2-2	TGTGCCAGCAGTCCCCCTTATTTCGGGGAGCTGTTTTTT	CASSPPYFGELFF
many	-	TRBV6-5	TRBJ2-1	TGTGCCAGCTCCGGGGCCCAAATGGGAGGCTCCTACAATGAGCAGTTCTTC	CASSGAQMGGSYNEQFF
few	TRBD1	TRBV12-3/TRBV12-4	TRBJ2-5	TGTGCCAGCAGTAATGGACAGGGGATGACCCAGTACTTC	CASSNGQGMTQYF
many	TRBD2	TRBV29-1	TRBJ2-3	TGCAGCGTCCGGGGGGGAGATACGCAGTATTTT	CSVRGGDTQYF
many	TRBD1	TRBV6-1	TRBJ1-5	TGTGCCAGCAGTAAAGGACAGGGGGGAGGTCAGCCCCAGCATTTT	CASSKGQGGGQPQHF
-	-	TRBV5-1	TRBJ2-5	TGCGCCAGCAAGGAGACCCAGTACTTC	CASKETQYF
-	-	TRBV25-1	TRBJ2-1	TGTGCCTCCTTAGGGTCCTATGAGCAGTTCTTC	CASLGSYEQFF
many	TRBD2	TRBV29-1	TRBJ2-1	TGCAGGGGACTAGCGGGGATTGAGCAGTTCTTC	CRGLAGIEQFF
many	TRBD2	TRBV11-2	TRBJ2-7	TGTGCCAGCAGCTTGGGCGGGAGTTTCAGTTACGAGCAGTACTTC	CASSLGGSFSYEQYF
many	-	TRBV5-1	TRBJ1-3	TGCGCCAGCAGCTTGCAGATAGGAGGCTCTGGAAACACCATATATTTT	CASSLQIGGSGNTIYF
many	-	TRBV20-1	TRBJ1-2	TGCAGTGCTAGTGATGCAGGGCCGCATGGCTACACCTTC	CSASDAGPHGYTF
many	TRBD2	TRBV20-1	TRBJ2-3	TGCAGTGCTCCCCCGGCCCTAGCGGGAGGTGGGACAGATACGCAGTATTTT	CSAPPALAGGGTDTQYF
-	-	TRBV29-1	TRBJ1-4	TGCAGCGTAAAACAGGATCTGCATGAAAAACTGTTTTTT	CSVKQDLHEKLFF
many	TRBD1	TRBV5-1	TRBJ1-2	TGCGCCAGCAGCAACCGGACAGGGAATTGGGGCTACACCTTC	CASSNRTGNWGYTF
few	-	TRBV2	TRBJ1-1	TGTGCCAGCAGTAAACAGGAAAACACTGAAGCTTTCTTT	CASSKQENTEAFF
-	-	TRBV20-1	TRBJ2-1	TGCAGTGCCACTACGCTGGATGAGCAGTTCTTC	CSATTLDEQFF
-	-	TRBV5-1	TRBJ1-3	TGCGCCAGCAGCACCGGAGGGGGGGCAAGTGGAAACACCATATATTTT	CASSTGGGASGNTIYF
few	-	TRBV4-1	TRBJ2-4	TGCGCCAGCAGCCAACCATTGACAGGCCGAGCCAAAAACATTCAGTACTTC	CASSQPLTGRAKNIQYF
-	TRBD1	TRBV5-1	TRBJ2-1	TGCGCCAGCAGACTCGACAGGGGAGTATACAATGAGCAGTTCTTC	CASRLDRGVYNEQFF
many	TRBD2	TRBV28	TRBJ2-7	TGTGCCAGCAGTTTACCCAGCGGGAGTGGGACCTACGAGCAGTACTTC	CASSLPSGSGTYEQYF
many	-	TRBV10-3	TRBJ1-5	TGTGCCATCGCCCAGGGACTCCTAGAAAATCAGCCCCAGCATTTT	CAIAQGLLENQPQHF
-	TRBD2	TRBV15	TRBJ2-1	TGTGCCACCAGCGGCGGGAGTTACTATGAGCAGTTCTTC	CATSGGSYYEQFF
few	-	TRBV30	TRBJ1-6	TGTGCCTGTCCTTCGGAGGATTGGGATTCACCCCTCCACTTT	CACPSEDWDSPLHF
many	TRBD2	TRBV20-1	TRBJ2-5	TGCAGTGCTAGAGATCCCCGGGAGGGAAGATTAGAGACCCAGTACTTC	CSARDPREGRLETQYF
-	TRBD2	TRBV29-1	TRBJ2-4	TGCAGCGTTCGTGCTGCGGGAGGGAAAAACATTCAGTACTTC	CSVRAAGGKNIQYF
-	-	TRBV14	TRBJ1-2	TGTGCCAGCAGCCAAGATCGCGGAGGAGGCTACACCTTC	CASSQDRGGGYTF
few	TRBD2	TRBV28	TRBJ2-1	TGTGCCAGCAGTTTAGGTTGGACGGGAGGGAGCTCCTACAATGAGCAGTTCTTC	CASSLGWTGGSSYNEQFF
-	-	TRBV4-1	TRBJ2-3	TGCGCCAGCAGCCAAGGGAAGGCTCCCGACACAGATACGCAGTATTTT	CASSQGKAPDTDTQYF
-	TRBD2	TRBV20-1	TRBJ2-7	TGCAGTGCCCGACGCCGCACTAGCGGGAACTACGAGCAGTACTTC	CSARRRTSGNYEQYF